This TCR beta chain was profiled in a study of blood T cells in healthy people across ages. Using a J-beta primer mix together with a sample-barcoded 5' primer, a second PCR was run for 7 to 11 cycles. TCRdb fed the 5' RACE reads into MiXCR, producing one record per CDR3 protein. The sample includes about 620,000 distinct CDR3 sequences, roughly half of them seen just once. CDR3 length: 17 amino acids. Germline-derived CDR1 and CDR2 are MNHEY and SVGEGT. The germline V and J ends were trimmed by 2 bases and 1 base, with 18 bases remaining between them. The sample consisted of blood. V and J are TRBV6-2 or TRBV6-3 and TRBJ2-7; D not resolved. The sequence derives from a woman of 80 years or more in good health. The CDR3 spells CASSYDAPGAVSYEQYF. CDR3 DNA sequence: TGTGCCAGCAGTTACGATGCCCCCGGAGCAGTTTCCTACGAGCAGTACTTC.